This TCR beta chain was sequenced in a study of patients and donors after allogeneic stem cell transplantation. This CDR3 contains 14 residues. Trimming at V came to 6 bases and at J to 10 bases, leaving 10 bases not matched to a gene. The germline CDR1 and CDR2 sequences are KGHSH and LQKENI. One entry per CDR3 protein, called by TCRdb with MiXCR from the RT-PCR reads. The sample lists over 350,000 distinct CDR3 sequences, 16% occurring once. The sequenced sample was blood, either unsorted or a sorted T cell fraction (not recorded which). The V gene is TRBV18, the J gene TRBJ2-1, with 9 bases identical to TRBD2. This receptor was identified in a human donor who was either an allogeneic HSCT recipient or a stem cell or donor lymphocyte infusion donor (not recorded which). It is not recorded whose cells these are; they may come from a transplant donor. Written as DNA, the CDR3 is TGTGCCAGCTCGAAGGGCTCTACTAGCGGGGAGCAGTTCTTC. It translates to CASSKGSTSGEQFF.